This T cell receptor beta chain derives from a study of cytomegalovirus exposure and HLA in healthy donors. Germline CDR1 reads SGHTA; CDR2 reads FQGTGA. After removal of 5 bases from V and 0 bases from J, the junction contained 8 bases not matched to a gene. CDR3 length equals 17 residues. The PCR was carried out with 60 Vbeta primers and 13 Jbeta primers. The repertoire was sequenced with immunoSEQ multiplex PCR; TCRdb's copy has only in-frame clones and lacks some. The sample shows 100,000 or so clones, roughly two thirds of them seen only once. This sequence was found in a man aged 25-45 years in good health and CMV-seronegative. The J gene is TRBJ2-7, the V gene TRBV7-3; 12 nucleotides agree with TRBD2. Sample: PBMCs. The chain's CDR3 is CASSPWKTSGGSYEQYF. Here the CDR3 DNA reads TGTGCCAGCAGCCCATGGAAGACTAGCGGGGGCTCCTACGAGCAGTACTTC.